Listed below are T cell receptor beta chains from one sample, sequenced in a study of CD8 T cells in acute hepatitis C reinfection. TCRdb keeps only in-frame clones here, not all; method: immunoSEQ multiplex PCR. The table shows around 36,000 clones, with 80% to 90% occurring only once. The material sequenced was naive CD8+ T cells from PBMCs. The receptor source for this set is a woman in her late teens or twenties who spontaneously cleared hepatitis C infection. CDR3s include the opening cysteine and the closing phenylalanine or tryptophan. A D gene is named only where the DNA matches it firmly. A row's size may be missing; if present it is once, few, many or a size class.

V gene	D gene	J gene	clone size	CDR3 DNA	CDR3 protein
TRBV7-9	.	TRBJ2-5	.	TGTGCCAGCAGCCGACTCCGGGACACCCGCCAAGAGACCCAGTACTTC	CASSRLRDTRQETQYF
TRBV30	.	TRBJ1-1	few	TGTGCCTGGAGTGTACTGTGGAACACTGAAGCTTTCTTT	CAWSVLWNTEAFF
TRBV19	TRBD1	TRBJ2-3	.	TGTGCCAGCCAGGCCCGGGACAGAAGACCCACAGATACGCAGTATTTT	CASQARDRRPTDTQYF
TRBV4-1	TRBD2	TRBJ2-3	.	TGCGCCAGCAGCCAAGGGGGGACTAGCGGGATTCCTTTTACGCAGTATTTT	CASSQGGTSGIPFTQYF
TRBV9	.	TRBJ2-7	.	TGTGCCAGCAGCGTAGCAGGGGACGAGCAGTACTTC	CASSVAGDEQYF
TRBV27	.	TRBJ2-3	.	TGTGCCAGCAGTCCCAGTTCGCCTGATACGCAGTATTTT	CASSPSSPDTQYF
TRBV6-1	.	TRBJ2-7	.	TGTGCCAGCAGTGAGCAGAATTCCTACGAGCAGTACTTC	CASSEQNSYEQYF
TRBV9	TRBD2	TRBJ2-1	.	TGTGCCAGCAGCGTTACTAGCGGCCTCAGTTTTGAGCAGTTCTTC	CASSVTSGLSFEQFF
TRBV7-9	.	TRBJ2-5	.	TGTGCCAGCAGCCGACTCCCCGGGCAAGAGACCCAGTACTTC	CASSRLPGQETQYF
TRBV6-6	TRBD2	TRBJ2-3	.	TGTGCCAGCAGTTCTACTAGCGGGAACCCAGATACGCAGTATTTT	CASSSTSGNPDTQYF
TRBV5-1	TRBD1	TRBJ1-2	.	TGCGCCAGCAGCCCAGGACAGGCGCCAGCTAACTATGGCTACACCTTC	CASSPGQAPANYGYTF
TRBV5-1	TRBD1	TRBJ2-3	once	TGCGCCAGCAGCTTGGTAACCGGGACAGAGAGCACAGATACGCAGTATTTT	CASSLVTGTESTDTQYF
TRBV4-1	.	TRBJ1-2	.	TGCGCCAGCAGCCAAGAGGACAGTTACTATGGCTACACCTTC	CASSQEDSYYGYTF
TRBV27	.	TRBJ1-1	.	TGTGCCAGCAGTGGCCGGGGAGACACTGAAGCTTTCTTT	CASSGRGDTEAFF
TRBV29-1	TRBD1	TRBJ1-2	.	TGCAGCGTTGAAGCTAGGTCTCAGGTGACAGGGGTAGGCTACACCTTC	CSVEARSQVTGVGYTF
TRBV5-1	TRBD1	TRBJ2-7	.	TGCGCCAGCAGCTGGGGACCGGGACAGGGGGCCCACGAGCAGTACTTC	CASSWGPGQGAHEQYF
TRBV6-5	TRBD2	TRBJ2-1	.	TGTGCCAGCAGCGGACTAGCGAACCACAATGAGCAGTTCTTC	CASSGLANHNEQFF
TRBV5-1	.	TRBJ1-2	.	TGCGCCAGCAGCTTGTTTGGCAGGCCCTATGGCTACACCTTC	CASSLFGRPYGYTF
TRBV19	TRBD2	TRBJ2-7	few	TGTGCCAGTAGTACTCGACTAGCGGGAGCCTACGAGCAGTACTTC	CASSTRLAGAYEQYF
TRBV10-3	.	TRBJ2-5	.	TGTGCCATCAGCGGCGGGGACAGCCAAGAGACCCAGTACTTC	CAISGGDSQETQYF
TRBV7-2	.	TRBJ1-2	.	TGTGCCAGCAGCTCCTGGGACACCAACTATGGCTACACCTTC	CASSSWDTNYGYTF
TRBV9	.	TRBJ2-6	.	TGTGCCAGCAGCGTAGTACCAGACCTCTCTGGGGCCAACGTCCTGACTTTC	CASSVVPDLSGANVLTF
TRBV4-1	.	TRBJ1-1	.	TGCGCCAGCAGCCAAGATCCAGGGAAGACTGAAGCTTTCTTT	CASSQDPGKTEAFF
TRBV5-8	.	TRBJ2-7	.	TGTGCCAGCAGCTTTCAACAGTTGTCCAAGTACGAGCAGTACTTC	CASSFQQLSKYEQYF
TRBV27	.	TRBJ2-1	few	TGTGCCAGCAGCGTGGGTGAGGGCCTTTTTGAGCAGTTCTTC	CASSVGEGLFEQFF
TRBV19	TRBD1	TRBJ1-1	once	TGTGCCAGTAGTACCTGGACAGGGGGCACTGAAGCTTTCTTT	CASSTWTGGTEAFF
TRBV27	TRBD1	TRBJ1-2	few	TGTGCCAGCGGCCCGACAGGGGTTTATGGCTACACCTTC	CASGPTGVYGYTF
TRBV27	TRBD2	TRBJ2-3	.	TGTGCCAGCAGTTCCGGGACTAGCGGGAGGACAGATACGCAGTATTTT	CASSSGTSGRTDTQYF
TRBV6-5	.	TRBJ2-1	.	TGTGCCAGCATGAGGTTGGGAGGTGAGCAGTTCTTC	CASMRLGGEQFF
TRBV25-1	.	TRBJ1-2	.	TGTGCCAGCAGTGAGGGGTGGACAGCTAACTATGGCTACACCTTC	CASSEGWTANYGYTF
TRBV14	TRBD2	TRBJ2-7	once	TGTGCCAGCAGCCATGGGACTAGCGGACCCCCCTACGAGCAGTACTTC	CASSHGTSGPPYEQYF
TRBV19	.	TRBJ1-1	.	TGTGCCAGTAGTATAGGGGGAAACACTGAAGCTTTCTTT	CASSIGGNTEAFF
TRBV27	TRBD2	TRBJ2-7	.	TGTGCCAGCAGTTTGCCGGGACTAGTCATCCACGAGCAGTACTTC	CASSLPGLVIHEQYF
TRBV13	TRBD1	TRBJ2-7	.	TGTGCCAGCAGCTTAAGGGGGGACAGGCCGCGTGGACAGTACTTC	CASSLRGDRPRGQYF
TRBV7-6	TRBD2	TRBJ2-1	.	TGTGCCAGCAGCTTAAAGCTAGCGGGGGGTAACAATGAGCAGTTCTTC	CASSLKLAGGNNEQFF
TRBV19	.	TRBJ2-7	once	TGTGCCAGTAGTATAGGTCGGTACGGGACTTACGAGCAGTACTTC	CASSIGRYGTYEQYF
TRBV5-1	.	TRBJ2-1	.	TGCGCCAGCAGCTTGTTCTTACTCGAAGAGCAGTTCTTC	CASSLFLLEEQFF
TRBV27	TRBD1	TRBJ1-1	.	TGTGCCAGCAGTTTACGGGACAGTTTTACTGAAGCTTTCTTT	CASSLRDSFTEAFF
TRBV11-2	TRBD1	TRBJ2-6	.	TGTGCCAGCAGTCGTTTACGGGACAGGTCATCTGGGGCCAACGTCCTGACTTTC	CASSRLRDRSSGANVLTF
TRBV11-2	.	TRBJ2-7	once	TGTGCCAGCAGCTCAAGACTTAGCCCCTTCTACGAGCAGTACTTC	CASSSRLSPFYEQYF
TRBV18	.	TRBJ2-7	.	TGTGCCAGCTCACCAACGGGACACACAGCCTACGAGCAGTACTTC	CASSPTGHTAYEQYF
TRBV4-1	.	TRBJ2-7	.	TGCGCCAGCAGCCAAGGCCAGCGTGCGGGGTACGAGCAGTACTTC	CASSQGQRAGYEQYF
TRBV19	TRBD2	TRBJ2-1	.	TGTGCCAGTAGTCTCCGACTAGCGGGATTAGGGCAGTTCTTC	CASSLRLAGLGQFF
TRBV13	.	TRBJ1-1	.	TGTGCCAGCAGCACCTCAACCCCTCTCACTGAAGCTTTCTTT	CASSTSTPLTEAFF
TRBV7-2	.	TRBJ2-7	.	TGTGCCAGCAGAATAGCAGGGTCCTACGAGCAGTACTTC	CASRIAGSYEQYF
TRBV27	TRBD1	TRBJ1-3	.	TGTGCCAGCAGCTTCCAGGGGGCTCCTGGAAACACCATATATTTT	CASSFQGAPGNTIYF
TRBV7-6	.	TRBJ2-7	few	TGTGCCAGCAGCCCTACAGTTGCACGCTACGAGCAGTACTTC	CASSPTVARYEQYF
TRBV10-1	.	TRBJ2-7	few	TGCGCCAGCAGTGGGGGACAATCCTACGAGCAGTACTTC	CASSGGQSYEQYF
TRBV27	.	TRBJ1-3	.	TGTGCCAGCAGAGAAGGTTCCTCTGGAAACACCATATATTTT	CASREGSSGNTIYF
TRBV9	TRBD2	TRBJ2-2	once	TGTGCCAGCAGCTTGAGAGCGGGAGGGATCAACACCGGGGAGCTGTTTTTT	CASSLRAGGINTGELFF